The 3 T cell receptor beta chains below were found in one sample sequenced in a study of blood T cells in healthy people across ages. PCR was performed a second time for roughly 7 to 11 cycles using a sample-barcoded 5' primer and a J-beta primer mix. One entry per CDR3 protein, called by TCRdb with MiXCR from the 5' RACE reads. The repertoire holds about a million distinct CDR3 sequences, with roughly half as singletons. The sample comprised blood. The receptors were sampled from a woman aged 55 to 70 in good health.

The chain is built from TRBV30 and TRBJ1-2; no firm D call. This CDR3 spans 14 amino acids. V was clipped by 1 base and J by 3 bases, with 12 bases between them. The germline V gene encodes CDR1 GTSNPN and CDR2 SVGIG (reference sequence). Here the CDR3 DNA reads TGTGCCTGGAGTGCTAACCGTGGGGACTATGGCTACACCTTC. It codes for CAWSANRGDYGYTF.

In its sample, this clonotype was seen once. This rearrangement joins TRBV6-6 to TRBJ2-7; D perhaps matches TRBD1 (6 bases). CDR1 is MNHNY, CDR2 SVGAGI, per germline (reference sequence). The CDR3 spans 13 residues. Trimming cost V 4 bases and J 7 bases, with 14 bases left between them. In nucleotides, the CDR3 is TGTGCCAGCAGTTCGACAGGATTCCTAGAGCAGTACTTC. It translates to CASSSTGFLEQYF.

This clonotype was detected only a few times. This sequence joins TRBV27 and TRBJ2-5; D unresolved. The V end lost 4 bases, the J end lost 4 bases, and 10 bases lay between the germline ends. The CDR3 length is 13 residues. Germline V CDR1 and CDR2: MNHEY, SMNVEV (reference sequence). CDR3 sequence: CASSYVSGETQYF. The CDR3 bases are TGTGCCAGCAGTTACGTCTCGGGAGAGACCCAGTACTTC.